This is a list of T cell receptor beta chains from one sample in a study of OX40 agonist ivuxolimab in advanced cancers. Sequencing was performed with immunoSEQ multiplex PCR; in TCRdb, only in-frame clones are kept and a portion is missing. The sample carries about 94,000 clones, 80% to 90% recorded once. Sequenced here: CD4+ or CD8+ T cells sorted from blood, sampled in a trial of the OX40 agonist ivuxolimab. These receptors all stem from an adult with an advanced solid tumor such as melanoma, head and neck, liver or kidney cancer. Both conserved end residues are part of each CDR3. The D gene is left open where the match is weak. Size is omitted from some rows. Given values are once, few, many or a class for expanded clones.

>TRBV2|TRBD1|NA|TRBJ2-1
TGTGCCACAGTCACCCGGACAGGCCTATACAATGAGCAGTTCTTC
CATVTRTGLYNEQFF
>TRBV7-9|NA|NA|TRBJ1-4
TGTGCCAGCAGCTTAGGGCTGGGGGGCCGAAATGAAAAACTGTTTTTT
CASSLGLGGRNEKLFF
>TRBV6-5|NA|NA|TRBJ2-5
TGTGCCAGCAGTTACAAGGGGACGACAGGTCGCGAGACCCAGTACTTC
CASSYKGTTGRETQYF
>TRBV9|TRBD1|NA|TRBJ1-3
TGTGCCAGCAGCGTATTACCGGGACAGGGGCGTTCTAGCTCTGGAAACACCATATATTTT
CASSVLPGQGRSSSGNTIYF
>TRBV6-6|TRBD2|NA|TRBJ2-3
TGTGCCAGCAGTTACCATCGGGGGGGCGTAACAGATACGCAGTATTTT
CASSYHRGGVTDTQYF
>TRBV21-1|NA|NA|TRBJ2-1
TGTGCCAGGTTTTCGGGCAAAATCCGGGCCAATGAGCAGTTCTTC
CARFSGKIRANEQFF
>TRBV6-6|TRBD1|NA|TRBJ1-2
TGTGCCAGCAGCCCCCTCACAGGGGGCCCTAACTATGGCTACACCTTC
CASSPLTGGPNYGYTF
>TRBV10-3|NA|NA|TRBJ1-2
TGTGCCATCAGTGAGTCAGGGATGGACAGAATAGTCTATGGCTACACCTTC
CAISESGMDRIVYGYTF
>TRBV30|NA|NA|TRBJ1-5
TGTGCCTGGAGTACGGGGCCAGGTCGCCGGATGGGCAATCAGCCCCAGCATTTT
CAWSTGPGRRMGNQPQHF
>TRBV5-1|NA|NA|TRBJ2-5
TGCGCCAGCAGCTTGGCCGAGGTTGGAGAGCAGTACTTC
CASSLAEVGEQYF
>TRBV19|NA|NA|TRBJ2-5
TGTGCCAGTAGTTTACAGGTCAGGTGGGAGACCCAGTACTTC
CASSLQVRWETQYF
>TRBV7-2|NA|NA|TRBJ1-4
TGTGCCAGCAGCTTAGATTCCCCAGGGGCCAACGAAAAACTGTTTTTT
CASSLDSPGANEKLFF
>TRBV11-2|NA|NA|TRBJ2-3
TGTGCCAGCAGCTTAGCTGAGGTTACGCAGTATTTT
CASSLAEVTQYF
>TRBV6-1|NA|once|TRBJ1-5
TGTGCCAGCAGTGAAGGAACAGCTGGGCAGCCCCAGCATTTT
CASSEGTAGQPQHF
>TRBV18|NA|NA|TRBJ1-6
TGTGCCAGCTCACCAGACAGAAGTTCACCCCTCCACTTT
CASSPDRSSPLHF
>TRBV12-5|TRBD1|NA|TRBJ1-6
TGTGCTAGTGGTTTGGCAGGGGGGAGGGAGGCCTATAATTCACCCCTCCACTTT
CASGLAGGREAYNSPLHF
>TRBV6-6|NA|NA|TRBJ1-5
TGTGCCAGCAGTTCCTCAAGGGGGGGGGATCAGCCCCAGCATTTT
CASSSSRGGDQPQHF
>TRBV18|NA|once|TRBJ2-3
TGTGCCAGCTCACCAAGGAAGGGATATACAGATACGCAGTATTTT
CASSPRKGYTDTQYF
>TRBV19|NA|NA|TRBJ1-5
TGTGCCAGTAGTATCCTCGCCCATAGCAATCAGCCCCAGCATTTT
CASSILAHSNQPQHF
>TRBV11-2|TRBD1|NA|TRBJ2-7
TGTGCCAGCAGCTTAGCCGGGACAGGGGGTACCTACGAGCAGTACTTC
CASSLAGTGGTYEQYF
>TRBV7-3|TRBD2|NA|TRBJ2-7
TGTGCCAGCAGCTTTGCACCAGGGACTAGCTACGAGCAGTACTTC
CASSFAPGTSYEQYF
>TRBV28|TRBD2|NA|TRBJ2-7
TGTGCCAGCATCCCCGGCGGGAGCTCCTACGAGCAGTACTTC
CASIPGGSSYEQYF
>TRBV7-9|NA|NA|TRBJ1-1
TGTGCCAGCAGCTTAGTCTTCGGTGACGGCACTGAAGCTTTCTTT
CASSLVFGDGTEAFF
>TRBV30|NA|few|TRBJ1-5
TGTGCCTGGTCCCGGGGGCAGGGGTTTGAGCCCCAGCATTTT
CAWSRGQGFEPQHF
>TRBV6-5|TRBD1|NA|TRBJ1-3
TGTGCCAGCAGTTACAACAGGGGATGGCCTGGAAACACCATATATTTT
CASSYNRGWPGNTIYF
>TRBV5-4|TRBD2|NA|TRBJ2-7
TGTGCCAGCAGCTTACCGGGGGGGCCTTCGCAGCAGTACTTC
CASSLPGGPSQQYF
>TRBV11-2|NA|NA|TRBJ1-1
TGTGCCAGCAGCTACCGAAACGGCGCTGAAGCTTTCTTT
CASSYRNGAEAFF
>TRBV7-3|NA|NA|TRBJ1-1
TGTGCCAGCAGCGTCCAGGGGCCGAACACTGAAGCTTTCTTT
CASSVQGPNTEAFF
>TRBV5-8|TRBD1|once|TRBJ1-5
TGTGCCAGCAGCGCCAGCGACAGGGTTCAGCCCCAGCATTTT
CASSASDRVQPQHF
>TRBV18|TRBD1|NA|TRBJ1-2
TGTGCCAGCTCGCGCCGAGGGACAGGGGTCGACGATGGCTACACCTTC
CASSRRGTGVDDGYTF
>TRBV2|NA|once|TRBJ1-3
TGTGCCAGCAGTGAGCTAACCGCTGGAAACACCATATATTTT
CASSELTAGNTIYF
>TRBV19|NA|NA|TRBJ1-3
TGTGCCAGCGCCTTCCCAGGTTCTGGAAACACCATATATTTT
CASAFPGSGNTIYF
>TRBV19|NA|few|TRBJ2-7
TGTGCCAGTAGTTTCATCGGACAAGCCGAGCAGTACTTC
CASSFIGQAEQYF
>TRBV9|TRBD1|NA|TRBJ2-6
TGTGCCAGCAGCGTGACCCCCCGGACAGGGCCTGGGGCCAACGTCCTGACTTTC
CASSVTPRTGPGANVLTF
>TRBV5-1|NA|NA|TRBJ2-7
TGCGCCAGCAGCTTGGGCTCTGGGGGGAATTTGCGGGGCAACGAGCAGTACTTC
CASSLGSGGNLRGNEQYF
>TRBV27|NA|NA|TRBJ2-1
TGTGCCAGCAGTTCTCCCGTTAGTTACGATTACAATGAGCAGTTCTTC
CASSSPVSYDYNEQFF
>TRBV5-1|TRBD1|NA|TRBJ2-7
TGCGCCAGCAGCTTGTCTTCCAGGGGGCATACCTACGAGCAGTACTTC
CASSLSSRGHTYEQYF
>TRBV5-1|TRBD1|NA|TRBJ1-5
TGCGCCAGCAGCTCAATGGACAGGGGGCGCGGAAAGCCCCAGCATTTT
CASSSMDRGRGKPQHF
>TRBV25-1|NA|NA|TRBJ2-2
TGTGCCAGCAGTGCAAAGCGGAACACCGGGGAGCTGTTTTTT
CASSAKRNTGELFF
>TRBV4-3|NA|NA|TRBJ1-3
TGCGCCAGCAGCCCGCGTGGGGGAGTGAGCGACACCATATATTTT
CASSPRGGVSDTIYF